This TCR beta chain came from a study of cytomegalovirus exposure and HLA in healthy donors. Study observations and caveats: Both high specificity and high sensitivity reportedly marked the classifier's diagnosis of cytomegalovirus status. The authors listed 180 or so TCR beta chains as cytomegalovirus-associated.

The CDR3 covers 15 residues. Germline loops: CDR1 MNHEY, CDR2 SMNVEV (reference sequence). The V segment lost 5 bases and the J segment 4 bases; nucleotides outside the gene matches: 5. Profiled with immunoSEQ multiplex PCR; TCRdb holds only in-frame clones, not every one. The sample shows 100,000 to 150,000 clones, roughly 89% of them seen only once. A remark on this clone: Antigen: not known.

This TCR was sampled from a woman aged 18 to 35 in good health and CMV-seronegative. The chain uses TRBV27 and TRBJ2-1; 10 bases agree with TRBD2. Sequencing was carried out using PBMCs. The CDR3, as DNA: TGTGCCAGCAGTGCCGCTAGCGGGGGTTACAATGAGCAGTTCTTC. Residues: CASSAASGGYNEQFF.